This is a list of T cell receptor beta chains from one sample in a study of shared clonotypes between healthy human individuals. Generated by immunoSEQ multiplex PCR, the TCRdb table keeps only in-frame clones and is missing some. The table has some 2,100,000 clones, more than 85% seen once. Sequencing was done on a sample of naive CD8+ T cells from PBMCs. The receptors originated from a young man in good health. Some clones in this sample may be carry-over from other donors' samples. Both conserved end residues are part of each CDR3. The order of the fields is D gene, V gene, clone size, J gene, CDR3 protein, CDR3 DNA. A D gene is named only where the DNA matches it firmly. Expanded clones get a size class; other rows say once, few or many, or leave the size out.

>TRBD2|TRBV14|NA|TRBJ2-1
CASSQSGTTLYNEQFF
TGTGCCAGCAGCCAATCCGGGACTACCCTATACAATGAGCAGTTCTTC
>NA|TRBV7-9|NA|TRBJ2-4
CASTFPDEKLAKNIQYF
TGTGCCAGCACCTTCCCGGACGAGAAACTAGCCAAAAACATTCAGTACTTC
>TRBD1|TRBV27|NA|TRBJ1-5
CASSSLQGVRPQHF
TGTGCCAGCAGTTCCCTACAGGGGGTGCGGCCCCAGCATTTT
>NA|TRBV25-1|NA|TRBJ2-1
CASSGRPYNEQFF
TGTGCCAGCAGTGGAAGGCCCTACAATGAGCAGTTCTTC
>TRBD2|TRBV4-1|NA|TRBJ2-5
CASSPPGTSRETQYF
TGCGCCAGCAGCCCTCCCGGGACTAGCAGAGAGACCCAGTACTTC
>NA|TRBV19|NA|TRBJ2-7
CASSPGFGYEQYF
TGTGCCAGTAGCCCGGGGTTTGGATACGAGCAGTACTTC
>NA|TRBV29-1|NA|TRBJ2-7
CSVARSNPNSGYYEQYF
TGCAGCGTTGCGAGGTCCAACCCAAATTCGGGATACTACGAGCAGTACTTC
>NA|TRBV19|once|TRBJ1-2
CASSIRPLIDGYTF
TGTGCCAGTAGTATAAGACCGTTAATTGATGGCTACACCTTC
>NA|TRBV27|NA|TRBJ1-1
CASSVIGGGPEAFF
TGTGCCAGCAGTGTAATAGGTGGGGGTCCTGAAGCTTTCTTT
>NA|TRBV5-6|few|TRBJ2-7
CASSLGNEQYF
TGTGCCAGCAGCTTGGGTAACGAGCAGTACTTC